This paragraph covers one TCR beta chain sequence. The data were taken from a study of glioma-infiltrating T cells after dendritic cell vaccination. Overall study: Dendritic cells derived from monocytes and pulsed with autologous tumor lysate formed the vaccine.

PBMC sampling occurred before vaccination, two weeks after the third dose, and at progression. TCRB CDR3 was amplified from 2 ug genomic DNA or less. Libraries were prepared by immunoSEQ multiplex PCR; TCRdb keeps only in-frame clonotypes and omits some of them. The sample yields about 32,000 clones, 85% to 95% seen once. The CDR3 is 12 residues long. Trimming cost V 3 bases and J 7 bases; bases outside gene matches: 3. Germline CDR1 and CDR2: KGHSH and LQKENI. The chain links TRBV18 to TRBJ2-7, with 7 positions matching TRBD2. This specimen was blood, taken before dendritic cell vaccination. The TCR sequence derives from a human donor with glioblastoma. The CDR3 DNA reads TGTGCCAGCTCACCCTATAGCGGGGAGCAGTACTTC. Its translation is CASSPYSGEQYF.